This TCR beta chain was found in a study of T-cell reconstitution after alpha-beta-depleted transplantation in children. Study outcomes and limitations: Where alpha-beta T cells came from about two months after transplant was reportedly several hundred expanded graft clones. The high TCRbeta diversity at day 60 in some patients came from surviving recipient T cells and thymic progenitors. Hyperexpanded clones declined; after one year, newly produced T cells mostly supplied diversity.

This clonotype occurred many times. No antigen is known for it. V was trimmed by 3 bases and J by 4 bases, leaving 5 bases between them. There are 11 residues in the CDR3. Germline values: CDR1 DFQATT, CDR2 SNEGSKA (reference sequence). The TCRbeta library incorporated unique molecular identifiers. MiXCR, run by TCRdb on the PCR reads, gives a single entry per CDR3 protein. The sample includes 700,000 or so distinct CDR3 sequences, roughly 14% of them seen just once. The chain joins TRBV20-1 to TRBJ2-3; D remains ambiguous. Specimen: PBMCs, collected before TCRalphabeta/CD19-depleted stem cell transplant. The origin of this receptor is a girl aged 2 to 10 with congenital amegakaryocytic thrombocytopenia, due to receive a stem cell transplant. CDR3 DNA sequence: TGCAGTGCTAGCGGCCCAGATACGCAGTATTTT. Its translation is CSASGPDTQYF.